The text below deals with one T cell receptor beta chain. Its antigen target is currently unknown. Per-base quality was not reported, and no clone a single base away is much larger than it. TCRbeta CDR3 regions were sequenced with the immunoSEQ Assay. After extraction, genomic DNA underwent amplification by bias-controlled multiplex PCR, followed by high-throughput sequencing. In the original analysis: To quantify the absolute abundance of each unique TCRbeta CDR3 region, sequences were collapsed and filtered. T cell fraction was estimated by normalizing TCRbeta template counts to usable DNA, with usable DNA measured through amplification of reference genes found in all nucleated cells. Repertoire TCRs were annotated as SARS-CoV-2-specific by exact matching of V gene, CDR3 amino acid sequence and J gene to a known reactive TCR set. The reference SARS-CoV-2 TCR set was derived from MIRA and filtered for enrichment in COVID-19-positive ImmuneCODE repertoires, a step that removed public or cross-reactive TCRs. Using the MIRA antigens, annotated TCRs were further analysed by specific ORF or by position within an ORF. Breadth was defined as the number of annotated unique rearrangements divided by the total number of unique productive rearrangements, and depth was defined as the summed frequency of the annotated unique rearrangements. TCR breadth was compared between groups using two-sided Wilcoxon rank-sum tests. Held by TCRdb, this immuneACCESS table contains in-frame sequences only and omits some clones. Under half of the omission traces to an unresolved V gene where checked; the cause of the rest is unknown. That table gives V, J and clone size, and the DNA gave D and trimming. This sample comprises about 350,000 clones, around 89% of them detected only once. Of the sample, roughly 5% falls within the top ten clones.

These data come from a study of Ad26.COV2.S vaccination and SARS-CoV-2 variants (dated by TCRdb to the early 2020s). For the study in its entirety: Donors in the vaccine arm were drawn from COV1001, a multicentre, randomized, double-blind, placebo-controlled phase I-IIa trial testing Ad26.COV2.S in healthy adults. Blinding of investigators to trial group allocation was maintained during experiments and outcome assessment. The TCR-sequenced set comprised about 32 samples: some 20 Ad26.COV2.S vaccine recipients, 5 placebo recipients and 8 SARS-CoV-2 convalescent individuals. Participants in the trial were split at random into five groups of five each, receiving low-dose or high-dose Ad26.COV2.S once or twice, or else placebo on both occasions. Ad26.COV2.S was given intramuscularly at 5x10^10 or 1x10^11 viral particles, as a single shot or as two shots 56 days apart. Sequencing of the TCRbeta repertoire served to evaluate the specificity and breadth of SARS-CoV-2-reactive T cell receptors following Ad26.COV2.S vaccination. What the work shows at the level of the full study, not this receptor alone: After vaccination, substantial breadth of spike-specific CD8+ and CD4+ T cell responses was reported. Ad26.COV2.S recipients had higher spike-specific TCR breadth than placebo recipients (P = 0.0014). It was noted by the authors that total T cell responses may have been underestimated by the TCR breadth and depth analyses. Vaccine and placebo recipients had comparable non-spike TCR breadth, which fits with the vaccine containing only spike. The study lacked the statistical power to compare responses across vaccine doses or regimens.

The treatment or condition label, read with the paper, signifies: roughly 19 received Ad26.COV2.S at low or high dose, single or two shots; about 5 received placebo; per-sample allocation not given. Repertoires of vaccine and placebo recipients were sequenced from samples taken on day 63 after the first injection. Between 29 July and 7 August 2020, Cohort 1b enrolled 25 adults aged 18-55 years at one site in Boston, USA. As a vaccine, Ad26.COV2.S was a replication-incompetent adenovirus type 26 vector that expressed a prefusion-stabilized SARS-CoV-2 spike protein derived from the original Wuhan strain. From its cysteine to its phenylalanine, the CDR3 spans 13 amino acids. Of the read, only the CDR3 DNA is kept; its 39 bases are in frame from base 1. Trimming costs V 5 bases and J 5 bases, and their ends lie 12 bases apart. The germline V gene yields SNHLY for CDR1 and FYNNEI for CDR2.

The V and J genes are TRBV2 and TRBJ2-5, with a weak D call of TRBD2 (6 bases match). Source: peripheral blood, taken in a trial of Ad26.COV2.S vaccine versus placebo. The clonotype originates from a person aged 18-65 years who received the Ad26.COV2.S COVID-19 vaccine or a placebo. The DNA sequence reads TGTGCCAGCAGTTCGACTAGACTGGAGACCCAGTACTTC. Its amino acids are CASSSTRLETQYF.